This T cell receptor (beta chain) is drawn from a study of shared T cell receptors in the human thymus. Germline CDR1 SGHNT, CDR2 YYREEE (reference sequence). This CDR3 has 19 amino acids. Trimming at V came to 4 bases and at J to 5 bases, leaving 18 bases not matched to a gene. Libraries were prepared by immunoSEQ multiplex PCR; TCRdb keeps only in-frame clonotypes and omits some of them. The table includes almost 550,000 clones, 75% to 80% detected once. This sample was also put to use in a study of human thymus T cells. That source adds: Thymic as well as blood repertoires seemed to favor certain V and J genes unevenly.

This clonotype was sampled from a boy under two years old with a congenital heart defect. What was sequenced was thymocytes. V gene TRBV5-4 combines with J gene TRBJ2-2; 9 bases are a match to TRBD2. This CDR3 reads CASSPTPASGIPRTGELFF. The CDR3 DNA reads TGTGCCAGCAGCCCTACCCCGGCTAGCGGGATTCCCAGGACCGGGGAGCTGTTTTTT.